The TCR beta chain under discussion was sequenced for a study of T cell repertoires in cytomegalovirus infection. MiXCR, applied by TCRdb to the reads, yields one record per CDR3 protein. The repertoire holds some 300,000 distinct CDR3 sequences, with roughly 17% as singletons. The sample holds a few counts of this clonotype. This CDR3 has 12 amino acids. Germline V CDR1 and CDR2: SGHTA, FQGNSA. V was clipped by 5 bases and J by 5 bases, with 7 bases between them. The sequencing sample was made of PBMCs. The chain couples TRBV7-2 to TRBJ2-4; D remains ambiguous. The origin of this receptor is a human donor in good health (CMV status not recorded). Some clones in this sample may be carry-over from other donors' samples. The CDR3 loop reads CASSPSENIQYF. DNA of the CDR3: TGTGCCAGCAGCCCCTCGGAAAACATTCAGTACTTC.